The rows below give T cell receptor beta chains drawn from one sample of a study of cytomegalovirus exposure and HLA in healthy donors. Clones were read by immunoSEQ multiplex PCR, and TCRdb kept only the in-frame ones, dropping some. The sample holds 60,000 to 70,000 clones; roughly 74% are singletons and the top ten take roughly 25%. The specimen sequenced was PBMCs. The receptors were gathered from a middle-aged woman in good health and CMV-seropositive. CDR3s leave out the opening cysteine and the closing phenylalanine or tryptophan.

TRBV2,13,AFETRQETNYGYT
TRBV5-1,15,ASSLGLAGANTDTQY
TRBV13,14,ASSFLPGGRTDTQY
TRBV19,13,ASSIGSAGANVLT
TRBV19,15,ASSQGGSGAYTGELF
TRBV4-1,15,ASSQAGRVIDTGELF
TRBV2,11,ASSSQTGVAAF
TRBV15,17,ATSRDNRGYEIDKNIQY
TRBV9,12,ASSITSRPDTQY
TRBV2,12,ARRGGGLNYGYT
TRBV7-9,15,SSSRTGTGGFSDTQY
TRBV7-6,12,ASSSTGNNEKLF
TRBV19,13,ASSRTGVGYTEAF
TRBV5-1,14,ASSLATSGGTDTQY
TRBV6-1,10,ATRGSPKGYT
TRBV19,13,ASSSRTSEYNEQF
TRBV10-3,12,AIRTSDGTDTQY
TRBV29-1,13,SVETWPGQGNTIY
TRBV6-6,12,ASSPVGSGRGYT
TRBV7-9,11,ASSSLEGTWQF
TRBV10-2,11,ASSETGRNGYT
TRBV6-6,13,ASSLSGGGYNEQF
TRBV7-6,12,ASSLGQGADTQY
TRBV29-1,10,SVGGGPNGYT
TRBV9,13,ASSPGGAPGNTIY
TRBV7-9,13,ASSPSGGANSPLH
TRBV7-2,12,ASSAGVSGNTIY
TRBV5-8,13,ASSGGTGGAETQY
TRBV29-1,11,SVSGHSNTEAF
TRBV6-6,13,ASSLNRGGNSPLH
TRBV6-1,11,ASSVDRGTEAF